Following are 31 T cell receptor beta chains from one sample sequenced in a study of blood T cell repertoires in COVID-19. Repertoires were generated with immunoSEQ multiplex PCR, while TCRdb's copy carries only in-frame clones and drops some. Of 52,000 or so clones in the sample, roughly 90% were seen once. What was sequenced was peripheral blood. These receptors were obtained from a man aged 55 to 70 with active COVID-19.

The V call is TRBV10-3, the J call TRBJ2-7, with TRBD2 as a possible D gene (6 bases). Per germline, CDR1 ENHRY and CDR2 SYGVKD. The CDR3 contains 14 residues. The V gene lost 2 bases and the J gene lost 0 bases, with 8 bases spanning the gap. This CDR3 reads CAISEEEGSYEQYF. The CDR3, as DNA: TGTGCCATCAGTGAGGAGGAGGGCTCCTACGAGCAGTACTTC.

The J gene is TRBJ2-2, the V gene TRBV7-3, with D maybe TRBD2 (6 bases). This CDR3 has 17 amino acids. CDR1 SGHTA and CDR2 FQGTGA come from the germline V gene. V gave up 5 bases and J gave up 0 bases, with 16 bases separating them. In DNA, the CDR3 is TGTGCCAGCAGCCCGTTGGGGGGAGTAACGAACACCGGGGAGCTGTTTTTT. Its protein product is CASSPLGGVTNTGELFF.

This chain joins TRBV6-1 and TRBJ1-4, with 9 bases matching TRBD1. The CDR3 is 16 residues long. Germline V CDR1 and CDR2: MNHNS, SASEGT. With 4 bases clipped from V and 5 bases from J, the junction kept 8 bases outside the gene matches. The CDR3 protein is CASSGPTGGRNEKLFF. The CDR3 DNA reads as TGTGCCAGCAGTGGTCCAACAGGGGGCAGGAATGAAAAACTGTTTTTT.

The chain joins TRBV9 to TRBJ1-6; D remains unclear. V was clipped by 3 bases and J by 7 bases, with 11 bases between them. This CDR3 comprises 14 residues. CDR1 SGDLS and CDR2 YYNGEE come from the germline V gene. The CDR3 coding sequence is TGTGCCAGCAGCGGGGGAGCGGGGAATTCACCCCTCCACTTT. Translation gives CASSGGAGNSPLHF.

The chain employs TRBV5-1 and TRBJ2-5; 7 bases are a match to TRBD1. Germline V gene lookup returns CDR1 SGHRS and CDR2 YFSETQ. There are 15 residues in the CDR3. The trim removed 0 bases at V and 2 bases at J, leaving 4 bases unmatched. CDR3 in amino acids: CASSLAVRGQETQYF. The DNA for the CDR3 is TGCGCCAGCAGCTTGGCCGTCAGGGGGCAAGAGACCCAGTACTTC.

The rearrangement links TRBV4-1 to TRBJ1-4, with a weak D call TRBD1 (6 bases). V lost 5 bases and J 7 bases, leaving 17 bases between the germline ends. The germline V gene has CDR1 MGHRA and CDR2 YSYEKL. The CDR3 has 15 amino acids. CDR3 protein: CASSVTGNEREKLFF. The CDR3 nucleotides are TGCGCCAGCAGCGTAACAGGGAATGAGCGTGAAAAACTGTTTTTT.

The chain employs TRBV7-3 and TRBJ2-3; weak D call: TRBD1 (6 bases). CDR3 length equals 16 residues. With 2 bases removed from V and 1 base from J, the gap between germline ends came to 13 bases. The germline CDR1 and CDR2 sequences are SGHTA and FQGTGA. This chain's CDR3 is CASSLEGGVGTDTQYF. The CDR3 DNA reads as TGTGCCAGCAGCTTAGAAGGGGGAGTCGGCACAGATACGCAGTATTTT.

The chain carries TRBV7-2 and TRBJ1-1; the match to TRBD1 covers 7 bases. The CDR3 sequence is 15 residues long. The V segment lost 3 bases and the J segment 0 bases; nucleotides outside the gene matches: 4. Germline values: CDR1 SGHTA, CDR2 FQGNSA. The DNA of the CDR3 is TGTGCCAGCAGCTTCCCCGGGACAGTGAACACTGAAGCTTTCTTT. Amino acid sequence: CASSFPGTVNTEAFF.

The V and J genes are TRBV14 and TRBJ1-4; possibly TRBD1 for D (6 bases). Germline V CDR1 and CDR2: SGHDN, FVKESK. The CDR3 extends over 15 amino acids. The germline V and J ends were trimmed by 2 bases and 4 bases, with 11 bases remaining between them. CDR3 protein: CASSQNRAGNEKLFF. As DNA, the CDR3 is TGTGCCAGCAGCCAAAACAGGGCGGGTAATGAAAAACTGTTTTTT.

The V gene is TRBV27, the J gene TRBJ1-2, with 7 bases aligning to TRBD1. CDR3 length equals 17 residues. Germline lookup yields CDR1 MNHEY and CDR2 SMNVEV (reference sequence). Trimming at V came to 2 bases and at J to 2 bases, leaving 11 bases not matched to a gene. CDR3 nucleotide sequence: TGTGCCAGCAGTTTAGCTAAGACAGGGCGAAACAACTATGGCTACACCTTC. It encodes CASSLAKTGRNNYGYTF.

The chain couples TRBV5-1 to TRBJ2-7, with a tentative D call TRBD1 (6 bases). Germline V gives CDR1 SGHRS, CDR2 YFSETQ. The CDR3 runs to 16 residues. Trimming cost V 0 bases and J 2 bases, with 15 bases left between them. In nucleotides, the CDR3 is TGCGCCAGCAGCTTGGACTTTCAGGGGCGCACCTACGAGCAGTACTTC. This encodes CASSLDFQGRTYEQYF.

The chain carries TRBV20-1 and TRBJ2-1, with TRBD2 matching 12 bases. Germline-derived CDR1 and CDR2 are DFQATT and SNEGSKA (reference sequence). The V segment lost 3 bases and the J segment 2 bases; nucleotides outside the gene matches: 5. The CDR3 is made up of 16 amino acids. For the CDR3, the DNA is TGCAGTGCTAGTGGCGGACTAGCGGGGACCTACAATGAGCAGTTCTTC. Residues: CSASGGLAGTYNEQFF.

The V call is TRBV11-3, the J call TRBJ2-7; TRBD2 might be the D (6 bases). This CDR3 contains 14 residues. Looked up from germline, CDR1 is SGHNT and CDR2 is YENEEA. V dropped 1 base and J dropped 1 base, with 8 bases sitting between them. CDR3 in DNA: TGTGCCAGCAGCTTAGGTAGCGGATCCTACGAGCAGTACTTC. This encodes CASSLGSGSYEQYF.

The rearrangement uses TRBV4-1 and TRBJ1-4; TRBD1 agrees at 7 bases. In germline, CDR1 is MGHRA, CDR2 YSYEKL. Trimming cost V 3 bases and J 8 bases; bases outside gene matches: 6. CDR3 length: 14 residues. This chain's CDR3 is CASSHTGVWEKLFF. The CDR3 region has the DNA TGCGCCAGCAGCCACACAGGGGTTTGGGAAAAACTGTTTTTT.

CDR3 protein: CASSNRENGNTIYF. CDR3 nucleotide sequence: TGTGCCAGCAGCAACCGGGAGAATGGAAACACCATATATTTT. The chain carries TRBV7-8 and TRBJ1-3; no clear D. The CDR3 contains 14 residues. V was trimmed by 5 bases and J by 3 bases, leaving 11 bases between them. Germline V lookup: CDR1 SGHVS, CDR2 FQNEAQ.

The gene calls are TRBV11-2 and TRBJ2-3; 10 bases fit TRBD1. There are 16 residues in the CDR3. V shed 5 bases and J 1 base; nucleotides not matched to a gene: 6. The germline CDR1 and CDR2 sequences are SGHAT and FQNNGV. The CDR3 loop is CASSTRTGGGTDTQYF. In DNA form, the CDR3 reads TGTGCCAGCAGCACGCGGACAGGGGGAGGCACAGATACGCAGTATTTT.

The J gene is TRBJ1-1, the V gene TRBV2; a possible D gene is TRBD1 (6 bases). The V and J ends lost 5 bases and 2 bases respectively, with 9 bases between them. CDR1 is SNHLY, CDR2 FYNNEI, per germline. The CDR3 covers 13 residues. The CDR3 here is CASSSQGNTEAFF. As DNA, the CDR3 is TGTGCCAGCAGTTCACAGGGAAACACTGAAGCTTTCTTT.

The chain uses TRBV5-1 and TRBJ2-1; TRBD2 is a possible D gene (5 bases). V was shortened by 5 bases and J by 0 bases, with 12 bases between the two germline ends. Per germline, CDR1 SGHRS and CDR2 YFSETQ. The CDR3 consists of 15 residues. The DNA for the CDR3 is TGCGCCAGCAGAATGGGAGTGAGCTCCTACAATGAGCAGTTCTTC. This gives the protein CASRMGVSSYNEQFF.

The chain is built from TRBV14 and TRBJ2-2, with 8 positions matching TRBD2. This CDR3 region has 14 residues. The germline V gene has CDR1 SGHDN and CDR2 FVKESK. V trimming: 6 bases; J trimming: 2 bases; junction bases outside the gene matches: 2. DNA for the CDR3: TGTGCCAGCAGACTAGCGGATAACACCGGGGAGCTGTTTTTT. Translation gives CASRLADNTGELFF.

The chain is built from TRBV6-5 and TRBJ1-2, with D possibly TRBD1 on 5 matching bases. V lost 6 bases and J 3 bases, leaving 11 bases between the germline ends. CDR1 MNHEY and CDR2 SVGAGI come from the germline V gene. CDR3 length equals 13 residues. The CDR3 is CASSGTLDYGYTF. The CDR3 DNA reads as TGTGCCAGCAGCGGGACTCTCGACTATGGCTACACCTTC.

The V gene is TRBV10-2, the J gene TRBJ2-1; 11 nucleotides match TRBD2. The CDR3 extends over 17 amino acids. Trimming took 5 bases from V and 0 from J; bases not matched to a gene: 6. The germline V gene has CDR1 WSHSY and CDR2 SAAADI. CDR3 sequence (DNA): TGCGCCAGCAGTCCGGGACTAGCGGAGAGCTCCTACAATGAGCAGTTCTTC. Translating gives CASSPGLAESSYNEQFF.

The chain has TRBV5-5 and TRBJ2-1; 9 bases map to TRBD2. The V gene's germline CDR1 is SGHKS and CDR2 YYEKEE (reference sequence). Trimming cost V 0 bases and J 4 bases; bases outside gene matches: 2. The CDR3 is 15 residues long. The CDR3 DNA reads TGTGCCAGCAGCTTGGGACTAGCGGTATACAATGAGCAGTTCTTC. Protein: CASSLGLAVYNEQFF.

This clone was counted between two and nine times. The chain is built from TRBV5-3 and TRBJ1-1; D unclear. TRBV5-3 is noted as an ORF with a role that remains uncertain. Trimming left V 3 bases short and J 1 base short, with 7 bases between. This CDR3 is 13 amino acids long. The CDR3 DNA sequence: TGTGCCAGAAGCTCGACACCGAACACTGAAGCTTTCTTT. This translates into CARSSTPNTEAFF.

The CDR3 is CASSLEGAGSGELFF. The CDR3 bases are TGCGCCAGCAGCTTGGAGGGAGCGGGATCCGGGGAGCTGTTTTTT. This chain links TRBV5-1 with TRBJ2-2; 7 nucleotides agree with TRBD2. The CDR3 spans 15 residues. In germline, CDR1 is SGHRS, CDR2 YFSETQ. V dropped 0 bases and J dropped 6; count of bases not matched to a gene: 5. The variable domain in full, with the rest retrieved from reference TRBV5-1 and TRBJ2-2, is KAGVTQTPRYLIKTRGQQVTLSCSPISGHRSVSWYQQTPGQGLQFLFEYFSETQRNKGNFPGRFSGRQFSNSRSEMNVSTLELGDSALYLCASSLEGAGSGELFFGEGSRLTVL.

The rearrangement joins TRBV3-1 (or the pseudogene TRBV3-2) to TRBJ2-7, with 7 bases aligning to TRBD1. There are 14 residues in the CDR3. V was pared by 3 bases and J by 3 bases, with 5 bases of the junction left unmatched. Germline values: CDR1 LGHDT, CDR2 YNNKEL (reference sequence). CDR3 coding DNA: TGTGCCAGCAGCCACTCGACAGGGAACTACGAGCAGTACTTC. Encoded protein: CASSHSTGNYEQYF.

J is TRBJ2-1 and V is TRBV27, with D possibly TRBD1 on 6 matching bases. The CDR3 runs 18 residues. The V end was cut by 2 bases, the J end by 0 bases, with 17 bases between. Germline loops: CDR1 MNHEY, CDR2 SMNVEV (reference sequence). This chain's CDR3 is CASSLLLQGGSSYNEQFF. DNA for the CDR3: TGTGCCAGCAGTTTACTTCTCCAAGGGGGTTCCTCCTACAATGAGCAGTTCTTC.

This clone has only a few counts. The chain combines TRBV19 with TRBJ2-3; TRBD1 agrees at 9 bases. The CDR3 totals 15 residues. J gave up 1 base and V 6 bases, and 5 bases lay outside the gene matches. Germline V gene data show CDR1 as LNHDA and CDR2 as SQIVND (reference sequence). CDR3 protein: CASRADRGGTDTQYF. The CDR3 DNA sequence: TGTGCCAGTAGGGCGGACAGGGGAGGCACAGATACGCAGTATTTT.

The chain has TRBV29-1 and TRBJ1-1; TRBD1 might be the D (5 bases). V dropped 5 bases and J dropped 4 bases, with 11 bases sitting between them. Germline V lookup: CDR1 SQVTM, CDR2 ANQGSEA. The CDR3 is 12 residues long. The CDR3 DNA reads TGCAGCGTTCAGGGAGGGGTCACTGAAGCTTTCTTT. It codes for CSVQGGVTEAFF.

The chain is built from TRBV14 and TRBJ2-2, with a tentative D call TRBD2 (7 bases). Trimming pared 4 bases from V and 4 bases from J, leaving 16 bases between. The CDR3 is 16 residues long. Germline V CDR1 and CDR2: SGHDN, FVKESK. This chain's CDR3 is CASSPGGPETTGELFF. CDR3 DNA: TGTGCCAGCAGCCCCGGGGGGCCAGAAACCACCGGGGAGCTGTTTTTT.

J is TRBJ2-7 and V is TRBV6-5; D possibly corresponds to TRBD1 (5 bases). V was clipped by 7 bases and J by 1 base, with 17 bases between them. CDR1 and CDR2 from the germline V gene are MNHEY and SVGAGI. The CDR3 is 15 residues long. The CDR3: CASTWTKGFSYEQYF. The CDR3 DNA reads TGTGCCAGCACCTGGACAAAGGGTTTTTCCTACGAGCAGTACTTC.

This chain uses TRBV7-2 with TRBJ2-1, with 9 bases that match TRBD2. V lost 5 bases, J lost 7 bases, and 3 bases stayed unmatched. The germline CDR1 and CDR2 sequences are SGHTA and FQGNSA. The CDR3 spans 13 residues. The CDR3 sequence is CASSQGLANEQFF. In DNA form, the CDR3 reads TGTGCCAGCAGCCAGGGACTAGCAAATGAGCAGTTCTTC.